The clone carrying this T cell receptor (beta chain) was counted once. This entry belongs to a study of technical replicates of blood from a few donors. Method: immunoSEQ multiplex PCR; TCRdb's copy keeps in-frame clones and lacks some. Of 65,000 to 85,000 clones in the sample, 85% to 95% were seen once. CDR3 length: 17 amino acids. The gene calls are TRBV21-1 and TRBJ2-5; the table's D call, TRBD2, has no DNA check behind it. TRBV21-1 has pseudogene status. Sequencing was performed on T cells isolated from PBMCs. The sequence was collected from a human donor in good health. For the CDR3, the DNA is TGTGCCAGCAGCAAAGGAGGAACGGACTTACGAACGAAGACCCAGTACTTC. Encoded protein: CASSKGGTDLRTKTQYF.